A single sample gave rise to the 14 T cell receptor beta chains below, sequenced in a study of T cells after yellow fever vaccination. MiXCR, run by TCRdb on the 5' RACE reads, gives a single entry per CDR3 protein. The table includes approximately 300,000 distinct CDR3 sequences, roughly a tenth detected once. This specimen was CD4+ T cells sorted from PBMCs, taken 45 days after the yellow fever booster vaccination. These TCRs come from a man between 18 and 29 years old who received the YFV17D yellow fever vaccine.

This chain joins TRBV4-3 and TRBJ2-1; 7 nucleotides align to TRBD1. CDR3 length: 15 residues. With V trimmed by 1 base and J by 3 bases, 3 bases remained unmatched. Germline CDR1 reads LGHNA; CDR2 reads YSLEER. The CDR3 coding sequence is TGCGCCAGCAGCCAAGTACAGGGGAACTACAATGAGCAGTTCTTC. It codes for CASSQVQGNYNEQFF.

This clonotype was counted many times. This chain connects TRBV29-1 to TRBJ2-5; D unclear. CDR1 is SQVTM and CDR2 is ANQGSEA in the germline V gene. Trimming took off 5 bases at V and 0 bases at J, with 7 bases between the two ends. This CDR3 has 12 amino acids. The CDR3 reads CSVNRYQETQYF. The CDR3 coding sequence is TGCAGCGTTAATAGATACCAAGAGACCCAGTACTTC.

Only a few counts were recorded for this clonotype. CDR3 loop: CASSQFVGTDTQYF. As DNA, the CDR3 is TGTGCCAGCTCCCAATTCGTTGGCACAGATACGCAGTATTTT. V usage is TRBV7-2 and J usage is TRBJ2-3; no firm D call. Trimming took off 8 bases at V and 1 base at J, with 13 bases between the two ends. The germline V gene encodes CDR1 SGHTA and CDR2 FQGNSA. This CDR3 has 14 amino acids.

This chain uses TRBV7-9 with TRBJ1-5; 8 bases line up with TRBD1. Germline V gene sequence: CDR1 SEHNR, CDR2 FQNEAQ (reference sequence). The CDR3 is 11 residues long. V dropped 4 bases and J dropped 14; count of bases not matched to a gene: 4. CDR3 amino acids: CASSSRDRKHF. Written as DNA, the CDR3 is TGTGCCAGCAGCTCCCGGGACAGGAAGCATTTT.

The rearrangement links TRBV28 to TRBJ1-1, with D perhaps matching TRBD1 (5 bases). The CDR3 spans 14 residues. Trimming removed 1 base from V and 5 bases from J, with 11 bases in between. Per the germline V gene, CDR1 is MDHEN and CDR2 is SYDVKM. CDR3 nucleotide sequence: TGTGCCAGCAGTTTATCAGGGTTGTTAACTGAAGCTTTCTTT. It yields the protein CASSLSGLLTEAFF.

This rearrangement joins TRBV29-1 to TRBJ1-6; no reliable D call. The CDR3 is made up of 18 amino acids. Trimming removed 4 bases at V and 5 bases at J, with 24 bases between. CDR1 is SQVTM, CDR2 ANQGSEA, per germline. The CDR3 loop is CSVVPCIGPGGDNSPLHF. CDR3 in DNA: TGCAGCGTTGTACCCTGTATTGGACCGGGTGGGGATAATTCACCCCTCCACTTT.

The rearrangement uses TRBV6-5 and TRBJ2-4; 7 bases are a match to TRBD1. Losses at the gene ends were 5 bases for V and 8 bases for J; bases not matched to a gene: 6. Germline assignment: CDR1 MNHEY and CDR2 SVGAGI. This CDR3 is built from 13 residues. Here the CDR3 reads CASSNRQGYIQYF. The CDR3 DNA sequence: TGTGCCAGCAGTAACAGACAGGGATACATTCAGTACTTC.

This clonotype was detected ten times or more. This CDR3 reads CASSGDTDTQYF. The CDR3 DNA sequence: TGTGCCTCCAGCGGGGACACAGATACGCAGTATTTT. The chain combines TRBV10-3 with TRBJ2-3; 7 bases are a match to TRBD2. The CDR3 covers 12 residues. The germline V gene encodes CDR1 ENHRY and CDR2 SYGVKD. The V and J ends lost 11 bases and 2 bases, in that order; junction bases with no gene match: 4.

This clonotype has more than one count but fewer than ten. The chain uses TRBV30 and TRBJ1-2; TRBD1 agrees at 9 bases. Germline V lookup: CDR1 GTSNPN, CDR2 SVGIG (reference sequence). The CDR3 covers 19 residues. The junction had 18 bases not matched to a gene; V was cut back by 2 bases and J by 2 bases. DNA for the CDR3: TGTGCCTGGAGTACGGGACAGGGAGATATTACGAAGGGGAACTATGGCTACACCTTC. Residues: CAWSTGQGDITKGNYGYTF.

This clonotype was picked up a small number of times. The chain recombines TRBV12-3 or TRBV12-4 with TRBJ2-7, with TRBD1 matching over 9 bases. J was trimmed by 4 bases and V by 7 bases; bases with no gene match: 8. The CDR3 consists of 14 residues. The CDR3 is CASTSGQGRYEQYF. The CDR3 bases are TGTGCCAGCACCTCTGGACAGGGGCGGTACGAGCAGTACTTC.

The V call is TRBV14, the J call TRBJ2-7, with TRBD2 matching 8 bases. Losses at the gene ends were 6 bases for V and 2 bases for J; bases not matched to a gene: 6. This CDR3 contains 14 residues. Germline V CDR1 and CDR2: SGHDN, FVKESK. CDR3 sequence reads: CASSGLAGTYEQYF. Here the CDR3 DNA reads TGTGCCAGCAGTGGTCTAGCGGGCACCTACGAGCAGTACTTC.

This clonotype showed up just once. This chain connects TRBV29-1 to TRBJ2-1; perhaps TRBD1 as D (7 bases). The CDR3 runs to 13 residues. Trimming shortened V by 5 bases and J by 8 bases, and 16 bases separated the two germline ends. The germline gives CDR1 SQVTM, CDR2 ANQGSEA. The CDR3 is CSVRPGGIYEQFF. The CDR3 DNA follows: TGCAGCGTTCGGCCAGGGGGGATCTATGAGCAGTTCTTC.

V and J are TRBV20-1 and TRBJ1-5; 8 bases are shared with TRBD1. V shed 7 bases and J 2 bases; nucleotides not matched to a gene: 4. Germline-derived CDR1 and CDR2 are DFQATT and SNEGSKA (reference sequence). The CDR3 spans 13 residues. CDR3 coding DNA: TGCAGTGTCCCGACAGGGGGCAATCAGCCCCAGCATTTT. Translation: CSVPTGGNQPQHF.

At least ten counts were recorded for this clonotype. The chain is built from TRBV5-1 and TRBJ1-2; 7 bases fit TRBD1. CDR3 length: 16 residues. The trim removed 2 bases at V and 4 bases at J, leaving 11 bases unmatched. Germline CDR1 is SGHRS and CDR2 is YFSETQ. CDR3 region: CASSLQGMGDVYGYTF. CDR3 nucleotides: TGCGCCAGCAGCTTACAGGGGATGGGAGACGTCTATGGCTACACCTTC.